The 8 T cell receptor beta chains in this list originate from one sample, sequenced in a study of control samples from healthy donors and cancer patients. Some clones are missing from TCRdb's copy, which holds only in-frame ones; the method was immunoSEQ multiplex PCR. The table includes about 65,000 clones, just over 90% detected once. Material: PBMCs. Source of these receptors: a woman aged 45-65 years with colorectal cancer.

V is TRBV28 and J is TRBJ1-2; 8 bases line up with TRBD1. Per the germline V gene, CDR1 is MDHEN and CDR2 is SYDVKM. The V gene end was trimmed by 6 bases and the J gene end by 4 bases; junction bases not matched to a gene: 7. This CDR3 has 14 residues. CDR3 residues: CASSPPGQVYGYTF. The CDR3 DNA reads as TGTGCCAGCAGCCCTCCGGGACAGGTCTATGGCTACACCTTC.

The chain recombines TRBV7-2 with TRBJ1-3; no reliable D call. The CDR3 is made up of 16 amino acids. The ends were cut back, 5 bases at V and 0 bases at J, with 14 bases in the middle. Germline lookup yields CDR1 SGHTA and CDR2 FQGNSA. This CDR3 reads CASSLSPPSSGNTIYF. The CDR3 bases are TGTGCCAGCAGCCTATCCCCCCCGAGCTCTGGAAACACCATATATTTT.

The chain uses TRBV28 and TRBJ2-5; D might be TRBD1 (5 bases). V lost 3 bases, J lost 5 bases, and 13 bases lay in between. This CDR3 region has 14 residues. Germline values: CDR1 MDHEN, CDR2 SYDVKM. As DNA, the CDR3 is TGTGCCAGCAGTTTCCAGGGTTTCGGGGAGACCCAGTACTTC. Protein sequence: CASSFQGFGETQYF.

DNA of the CDR3: TGTGCTAGTGGTTTGCTAGGGGTTCAGCCCCAGCATTTT. Its protein is CASGLLGVQPQHF. The rearrangement uses TRBV12-5 and TRBJ1-5, with a tentative D call TRBD1 (5 bases). CDR1 LGHNT and CDR2 FRNRAP come from the germline V gene. Deletions cut 2 bases from V and 6 bases from J, with 8 bases between. The CDR3 consists of 13 residues. Full variable domain (remainder filled in from reference TRBV12-5 and TRBJ1-5): DARVTQTPRHKVTEMGQEVTMRCQPILGHNTVFWYRQTMMQGLELLAYFRNRAPLDDSGMPKDRFSAEMPDATLATLKIQPSEPRDSAVYFCASGLLGVQPQHFGDGTRLSIL.

The gene calls are TRBV19 and TRBJ2-7; 10 bases agree with TRBD2. The CDR3 consists of 14 residues. Germline trimming cut 5 bases from V and 3 bases from J; bases unmatched to any gene: 4. Germline CDR1 reads LNHDA; CDR2 reads SQIVND (reference sequence). CDR3 residues: CASSVGLADYEQYF. In nucleotides, the CDR3 is TGTGCCAGTAGTGTCGGACTAGCGGACTACGAGCAGTACTTC. Combining the CDR3 with reference TRBV19 and TRBJ2-7 gives the whole variable domain DGGITQSPKYLFRKEGQNVTLSCEQNLNHDAMYWYRQDPGQGLRLIYYSQIVNDFQKGDIAEGYSVSREKKESFPLTVTSAQKNPTAFYLCASSVGLADYEQYFGPGTRLTVT.

The chain couples TRBV3-1 (or the pseudogene TRBV3-2) to TRBJ1-2; D is uncertain. The CDR3 spans 16 residues. From germline, CDR1 is LGHDT and CDR2 YNNKEL (reference sequence). Trimming left V 0 bases short and J 2 bases short, with 13 bases between. The CDR3 loop reads CASSQDNGWQNYGYTF. The CDR3 region has the DNA TGTGCCAGCAGCCAAGATAACGGTTGGCAAAACTATGGCTACACCTTC.

The chain joins TRBV5-1 to TRBJ2-1; 10 positions agree with TRBD2. CDR3 length: 15 residues. Germline V gene lookup returns CDR1 SGHRS and CDR2 YFSETQ. Germline trimming cut 6 bases from V and 4 bases from J; bases unmatched to any gene: 7. The DNA for the CDR3 is TGCGCCAGCACCTCCGGGACTAGCGCTTACAATGAGCAGTTCTTC. Amino acid sequence: CASTSGTSAYNEQFF.

This clone was detected only once. V and J are TRBV6-5 and TRBJ1-1, with D perhaps matching TRBD1 (6 bases). This CDR3 region has 12 residues. Germline V CDR1 and CDR2: MNHEY, SVGAGI. The V and J ends lost 10 bases and 2 bases respectively, with 11 bases between them. This CDR3 reads CATQDRNTEAFF. CDR3 DNA sequence: TGTGCCACCCAGGACAGAAACACTGAAGCTTTCTTT.